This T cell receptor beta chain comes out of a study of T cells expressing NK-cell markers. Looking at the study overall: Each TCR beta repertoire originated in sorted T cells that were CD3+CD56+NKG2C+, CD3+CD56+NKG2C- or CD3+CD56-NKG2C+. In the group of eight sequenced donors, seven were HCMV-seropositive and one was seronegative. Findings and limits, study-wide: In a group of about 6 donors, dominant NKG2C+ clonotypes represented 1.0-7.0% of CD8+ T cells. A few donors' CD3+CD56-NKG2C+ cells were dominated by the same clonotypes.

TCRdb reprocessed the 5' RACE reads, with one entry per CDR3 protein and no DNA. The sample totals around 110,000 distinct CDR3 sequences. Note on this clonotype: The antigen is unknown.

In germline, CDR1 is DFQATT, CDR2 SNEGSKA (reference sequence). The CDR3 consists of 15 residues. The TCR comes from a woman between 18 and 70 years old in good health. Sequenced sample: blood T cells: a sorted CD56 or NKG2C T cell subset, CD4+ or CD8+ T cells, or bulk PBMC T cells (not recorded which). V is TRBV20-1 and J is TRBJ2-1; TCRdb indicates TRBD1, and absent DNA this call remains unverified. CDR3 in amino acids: CSARGAPNSYNEQFF.